The subject of this entry is one T cell receptor beta chain. Its antigen is undetermined. Other nucleotide sequences from this sample produce the same CDR3. This record comes from a study of shared clonotypes between healthy human individuals. Notes on the study in general: At large depth, rarefaction still showed sorted-subset sequencing to be incomplete.

The CDR3 is 13 amino acids. Germline V gene data show CDR1 as LNHNV and CDR2 as YYDKDF (reference sequence). V was trimmed by 1 base and J by 2 bases, leaving 3 bases between them. Naive CD45RA+ and memory CD45RA-negative subsets were split from CD4+ cells. The repertoire was sequenced with immunoSEQ multiplex PCR; TCRdb's copy has only in-frame clones and lacks some. The repertoire includes approximately 2,300,000 clones, around 92% of them detected once, and approximately 0.4% sits in the top ten. Sequences were obtained from naive CD4+ T cells from PBMCs. Documented subset: CD45RA+ positively selected. The TCR sequence derives from a man between 18 and 35 years old in good health. Some clones in this sample may be carry-over from other donors' samples. The chain recombines TRBV15 with TRBJ1-3; D uncertain. The CDR3 bases are TGTGCCACCAGCAGAGGGACTGGAAACACCATATATTTT. The encoded protein is CATSRGTGNTIYF.